This T cell receptor (beta chain) was sequenced in a study of Ad26.COV2.S vaccination and SARS-CoV-2 variants. Study summary: Ad26.COV2.S was injected intramuscularly once or twice, 56 days apart.

The method was immunoSEQ multiplex PCR; TCRdb's version includes in-frame clones alone and lacks a portion of them. The sample includes about 400,000 clones, around 91% of them seen just once. The study's findings and limits: Analytic work on TCR breadth and depth might have understated the full extent of total T cell responses.

Treatment reported: approximately 18 received Ad26.COV2.S at low or high dose, single or two shots; about 5 received placebo; per-sample allocation not given. The investigators took samples on day 63 after the first vaccine or placebo injection. Based in Boston, the donor was an adult of 18-55 years. Vaccination employed an Ad26 vector expressing the Wuhan-strain SARS-CoV-2 spike. Concerning this clone: As yet, its antigen is unknown.

Germline-derived CDR1 and CDR2 are SGHRS and YFSETQ. This CDR3 is built from 14 residues. J gave up 4 bases and V 3 bases, and 0 bases lay outside the gene matches. Sequencing was performed on peripheral blood, taken in a trial of Ad26.COV2.S vaccine versus placebo. The chain uses TRBV5-1 and TRBJ2-1; 11 positions match TRBD2. The receptor was isolated from a person aged 18-65 years who received the Ad26.COV2.S COVID-19 vaccine or a placebo. The CDR3 region is CASSSSGGYNEQFF. CDR3 DNA sequence: TGCGCCAGCAGCTCTAGCGGGGGGTACAATGAGCAGTTCTTC.